This T cell receptor beta chain was documented in a study of T cells in Graves' hyperthyroidism and ophthalmopathy. Findings of the study overall: Among thyroid clonotypes expanded above 0.001, most also appeared in blood.

The germline CDR1 and CDR2 sequences are SQVTM and ANQGSEA. This CDR3 has 12 residues. In regard to this clonotype: Its antigen is still unknown.

It was RNA transcripts that yielded the amplified TCR beta CDR3 regions. The study used the HTBI primer set for a first-round RT-PCR of the TCR CDR3. TCRdb called the multiplex PCR reads again in MiXCR, with one record for every CDR3 protein. The sample lists 480,000 or so distinct CDR3 sequences, 46% occurring once. J is TRBJ2-5 and V is TRBV29-1; 8 bases line up with TRBD2. The receptor was isolated from an adult woman with Graves' disease, either hyperthyroidism or ophthalmopathy (not recorded which). Sequenced input: peripheral blood or thyroid tissue (not recorded which). CDR3 coding DNA: TGCAGAGATAGCGGGGCTGGGGAGACCCAGTACTTC. This translates into CRDSGAGETQYF.